The present TCR beta chain was sequenced within a study of T-cell reconstitution after alpha-beta-depleted transplantation in children. Preparation of the TCRbeta library used unique molecular identifiers. A single record per CDR3 protein comes from TCRdb applying MiXCR to the PCR reads. Among approximately 500,000 distinct CDR3 sequences listed, 10% to 13% were seen once. This clonotype has at least ten counts. Its antigen is still unknown. CDR3 length: 14 amino acids. Germline lookup yields CDR1 DFQATT and CDR2 SNEGSKA (reference sequence). The V segment lost 3 bases and the J segment 7 bases; nucleotides outside the gene matches: 4. Study observations and caveats: Some patients owed their high day-60 TCRbeta diversity to surviving recipient T cells and thymic progenitors. T-cell counts and diversity at one year following transplant were attributed mainly to newly produced T cells.

The receptor's source is a child younger than 10 with inherited bone marrow failure, due to receive a stem cell transplant. The sequences come from PBMCs, collected before TCRalphabeta/CD19-depleted stem cell transplant. This chain uses TRBV20-1 with TRBJ2-7; TRBD2 agrees at 15 bases. Here the CDR3 DNA reads TGCAGTGCTAGCAGGACTAGCGGGAGGGGGGAGCAGTACTTC. It yields the protein CSASRTSGRGEQYF.